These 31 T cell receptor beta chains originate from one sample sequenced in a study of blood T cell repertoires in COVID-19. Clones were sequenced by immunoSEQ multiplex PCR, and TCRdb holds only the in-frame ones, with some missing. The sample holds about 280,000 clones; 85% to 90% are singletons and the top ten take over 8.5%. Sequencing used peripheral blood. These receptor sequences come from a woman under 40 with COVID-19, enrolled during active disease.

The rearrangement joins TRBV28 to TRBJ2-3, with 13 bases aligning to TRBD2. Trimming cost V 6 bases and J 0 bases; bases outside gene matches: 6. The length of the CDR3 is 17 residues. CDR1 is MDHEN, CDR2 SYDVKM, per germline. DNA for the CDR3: TGTGCCAGCAGGTGGACTAGCGGGGGCGGGAGCACAGATACGCAGTATTTT. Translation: CASRWTSGGGSTDTQYF.

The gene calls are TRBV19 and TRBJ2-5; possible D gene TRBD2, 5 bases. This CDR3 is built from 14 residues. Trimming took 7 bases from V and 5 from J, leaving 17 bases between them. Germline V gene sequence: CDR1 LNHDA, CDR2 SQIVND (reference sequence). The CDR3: CASTPSRWEETQYF. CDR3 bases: TGTGCCAGTACTCCTTCAAGGTGGGAGGAGACCCAGTACTTC.

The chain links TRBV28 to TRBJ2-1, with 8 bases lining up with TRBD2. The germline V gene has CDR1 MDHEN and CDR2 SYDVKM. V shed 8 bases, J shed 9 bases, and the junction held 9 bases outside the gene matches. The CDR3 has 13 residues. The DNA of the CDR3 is TGTGCCAGCTCCAGCGGGGGCGCGGGTGAGCAGTTCTTC. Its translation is CASSSGGAGEQFF.

The CDR3 DNA reads TGTGCCAGTAGCGGGGACAGGGGGAATTCACCCCTCCACTTT. Its translation: CASSGDRGNSPLHF. This chain uses TRBV19 with TRBJ1-6, with 11 bases fitting TRBD1. Trimming cost V 6 bases and J 7 bases; bases outside gene matches: 2. Looked up from germline, CDR1 is LNHDA and CDR2 is SQIVND (reference sequence). The CDR3 has 14 residues.

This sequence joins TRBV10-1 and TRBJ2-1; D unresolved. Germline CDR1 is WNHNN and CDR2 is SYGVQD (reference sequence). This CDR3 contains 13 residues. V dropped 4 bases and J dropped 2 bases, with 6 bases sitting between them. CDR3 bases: TGCGCCAGCAGTGGCCAGACCTACAATGAGCAGTTCTTC. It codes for CASSGQTYNEQFF.

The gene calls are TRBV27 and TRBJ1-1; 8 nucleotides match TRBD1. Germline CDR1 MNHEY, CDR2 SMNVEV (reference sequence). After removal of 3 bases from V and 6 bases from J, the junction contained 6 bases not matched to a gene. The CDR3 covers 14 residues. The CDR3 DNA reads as TGTGCCAGCAGTTTCCAGGGGGCGCGTCCTGAAGCTTTCTTT. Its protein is CASSFQGARPEAFF.

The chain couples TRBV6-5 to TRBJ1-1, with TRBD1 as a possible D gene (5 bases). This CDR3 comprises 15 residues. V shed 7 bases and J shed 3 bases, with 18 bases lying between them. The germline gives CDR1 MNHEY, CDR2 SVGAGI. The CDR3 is CASTKYGEGDTEAFF. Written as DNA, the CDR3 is TGTGCCAGCACCAAGTATGGGGAAGGGGACACTGAAGCTTTCTTT.

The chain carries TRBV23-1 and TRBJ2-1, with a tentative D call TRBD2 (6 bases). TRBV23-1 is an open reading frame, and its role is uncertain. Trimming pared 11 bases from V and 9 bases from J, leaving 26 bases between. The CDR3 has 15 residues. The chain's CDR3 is CAAGSKVGGNPEQFF. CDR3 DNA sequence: TGCGCCGCGGGATCAAAGGTTGGCGGGAATCCTGAGCAGTTCTTC.

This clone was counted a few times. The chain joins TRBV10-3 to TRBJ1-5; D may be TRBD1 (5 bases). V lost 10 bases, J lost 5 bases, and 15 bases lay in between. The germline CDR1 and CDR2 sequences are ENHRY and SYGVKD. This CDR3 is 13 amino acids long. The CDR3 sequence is CATKLGEDQPQHF. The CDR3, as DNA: TGTGCCACCAAACTAGGGGAGGATCAGCCCCAGCATTTT.

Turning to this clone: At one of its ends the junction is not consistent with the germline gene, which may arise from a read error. The CDR3 DNA reads TGCGCCAGCTGCTTCGGGACAGGACTTAATTCACCCCTCCACTTT. Its protein is CASCFGTGLNSPLHF. The chain links TRBV5-1 to TRBJ1-6, with 8 bases fitting TRBD1. The CDR3 is 15 residues long. Germline-derived CDR1 and CDR2 are SGHRS and YFSETQ.

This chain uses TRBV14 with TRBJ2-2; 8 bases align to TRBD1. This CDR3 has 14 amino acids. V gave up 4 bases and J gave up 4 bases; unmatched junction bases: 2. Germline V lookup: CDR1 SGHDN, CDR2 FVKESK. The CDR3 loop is CASSPRGPTGELFF. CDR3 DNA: TGTGCCAGCAGCCCCAGGGGGCCCACCGGGGAGCTGTTTTTT.

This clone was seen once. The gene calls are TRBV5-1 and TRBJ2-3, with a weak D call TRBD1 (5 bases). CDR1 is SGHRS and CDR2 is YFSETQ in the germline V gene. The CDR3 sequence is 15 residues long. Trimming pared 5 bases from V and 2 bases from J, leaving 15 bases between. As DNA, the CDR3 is TGCGCCAGCAGGCCTGACAGTAGCATCACAGATACGCAGTATTTT. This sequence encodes CASRPDSSITDTQYF.

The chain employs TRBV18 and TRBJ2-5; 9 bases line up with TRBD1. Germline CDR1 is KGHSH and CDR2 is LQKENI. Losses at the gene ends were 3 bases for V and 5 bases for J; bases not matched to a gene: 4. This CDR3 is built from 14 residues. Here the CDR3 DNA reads TGTGCCAGCTCACCGGGACAGGGTGGCGAGACCCAGTACTTC. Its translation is CASSPGQGGETQYF.

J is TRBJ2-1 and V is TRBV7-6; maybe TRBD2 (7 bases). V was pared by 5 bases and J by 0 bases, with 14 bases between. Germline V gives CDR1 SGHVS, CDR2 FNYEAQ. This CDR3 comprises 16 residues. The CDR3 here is CASSPEGGVSYNEQFF. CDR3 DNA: TGTGCCAGCAGCCCCGAAGGGGGGGTCTCCTACAATGAGCAGTTCTTC.

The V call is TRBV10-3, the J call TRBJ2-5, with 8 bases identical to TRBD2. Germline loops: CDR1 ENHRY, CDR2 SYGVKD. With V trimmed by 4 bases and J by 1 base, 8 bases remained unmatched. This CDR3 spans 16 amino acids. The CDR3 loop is CAISGSGARGQETQYF. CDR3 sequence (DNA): TGTGCCATCAGTGGTAGCGGGGCAAGGGGCCAAGAGACCCAGTACTTC.

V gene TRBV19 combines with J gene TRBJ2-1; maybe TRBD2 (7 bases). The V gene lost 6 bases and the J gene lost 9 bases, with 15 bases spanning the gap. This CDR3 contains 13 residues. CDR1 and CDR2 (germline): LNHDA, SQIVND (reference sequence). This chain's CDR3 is CASRKGGAGEQFF. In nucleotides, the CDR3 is TGTGCCAGTAGAAAGGGGGGGGCAGGTGAGCAGTTCTTC. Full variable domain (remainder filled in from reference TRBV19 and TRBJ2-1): DGGITQSPKYLFRKEGQNVTLSCEQNLNHDAMYWYRQDPGQGLRLIYYSQIVNDFQKGDIAEGYSVSREKKESFPLTVTSAQKNPTAFYLCASRKGGAGEQFFGPGTRLTVL.

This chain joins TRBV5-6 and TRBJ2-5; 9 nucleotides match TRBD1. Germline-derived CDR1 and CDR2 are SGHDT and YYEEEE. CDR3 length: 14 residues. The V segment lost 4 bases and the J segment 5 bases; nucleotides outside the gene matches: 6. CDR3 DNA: TGTGCCAGCAGCGTACGACAGGGGGGGGAGACCCAGTACTTC. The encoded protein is CASSVRQGGETQYF. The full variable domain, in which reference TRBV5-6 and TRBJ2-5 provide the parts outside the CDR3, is DAGVTQSPTHLIKTRGQQVTLRCSPKSGHDTVSWYQQALGQGPQFIFQYYEEEERQRGNFPDRFSGHQFPNYSSELNVNALLLGDSALYLCASSVRQGGETQYFGPGTRLLVL.

The CDR3 reads CASSSPRLAGKYNEQFF. In DNA form, the CDR3 reads TGTGCCAGCAGTTCACCTAGACTAGCGGGGAAGTACAATGAGCAGTTCTTC. The chain is built from TRBV28 and TRBJ2-1; 11 bases are a match to TRBD2. Trimming cost V 4 bases and J 4 bases; bases outside gene matches: 9. CDR1 and CDR2 (germline): MDHEN, SYDVKM. The CDR3 is 17 amino acids.

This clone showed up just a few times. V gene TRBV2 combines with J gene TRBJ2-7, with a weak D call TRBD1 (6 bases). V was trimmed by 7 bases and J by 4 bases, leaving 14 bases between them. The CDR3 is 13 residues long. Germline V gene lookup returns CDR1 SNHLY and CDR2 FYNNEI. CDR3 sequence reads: CASNPQGYYEQYF. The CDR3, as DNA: TGTGCCAGCAACCCTCAGGGGTATTACGAGCAGTACTTC.

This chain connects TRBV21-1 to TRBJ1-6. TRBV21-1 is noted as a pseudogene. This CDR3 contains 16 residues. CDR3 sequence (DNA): TGTGCCAGCAGCTCCAACTTGGGCGGGAACAATTCACCCCTCCACTTT. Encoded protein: CASSSNLGGNNSPLHF.

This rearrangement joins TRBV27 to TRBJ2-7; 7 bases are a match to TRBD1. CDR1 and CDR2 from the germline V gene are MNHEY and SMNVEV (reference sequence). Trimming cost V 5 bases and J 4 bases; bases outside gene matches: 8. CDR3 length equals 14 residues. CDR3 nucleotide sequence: TGTGCCAGCAGTCCCAGGGACAGTTATTACGAGCAGTACTTC. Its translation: CASSPRDSYYEQYF.

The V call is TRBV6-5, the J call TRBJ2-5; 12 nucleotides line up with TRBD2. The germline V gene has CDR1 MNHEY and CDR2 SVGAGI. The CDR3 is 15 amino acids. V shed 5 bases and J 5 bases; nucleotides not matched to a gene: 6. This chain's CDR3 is CASSILAGGVETQYF. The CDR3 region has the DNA TGTGCCAGCAGTATACTAGCGGGGGGTGTTGAGACCCAGTACTTC.

The CDR3 DNA follows: TGTGCCAGCAGCAAGGAGACGGGGGAGCTGTTTTTT. Translation gives CASSKETGELFF. The J gene is TRBJ2-2, the V gene TRBV21-1; the table's D call, TRBD2, was not checked against the DNA. TRBV21-1 is labeled a pseudogene. This CDR3 spans 12 amino acids.

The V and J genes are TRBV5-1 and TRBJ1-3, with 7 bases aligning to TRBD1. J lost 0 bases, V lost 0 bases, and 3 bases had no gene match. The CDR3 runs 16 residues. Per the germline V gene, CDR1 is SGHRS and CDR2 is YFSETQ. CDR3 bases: TGCGCCAGCAGCTTGGAGGGACAGAACTCTGGAAACACCATATATTTT. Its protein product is CASSLEGQNSGNTIYF.

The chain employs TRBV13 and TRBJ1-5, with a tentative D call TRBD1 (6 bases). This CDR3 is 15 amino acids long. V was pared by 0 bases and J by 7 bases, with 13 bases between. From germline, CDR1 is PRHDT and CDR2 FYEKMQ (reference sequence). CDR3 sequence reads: CASSLGAGAGQPQHF. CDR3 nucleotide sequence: TGTGCCAGCAGCTTAGGTGCGGGGGCTGGGCAGCCCCAGCATTTT.

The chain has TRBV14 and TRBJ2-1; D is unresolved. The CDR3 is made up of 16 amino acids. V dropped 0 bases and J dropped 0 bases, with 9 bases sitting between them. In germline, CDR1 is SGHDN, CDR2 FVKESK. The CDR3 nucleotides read TGTGCCAGCAGCCAAGATTGGAGCAGCTCCTACAATGAGCAGTTCTTC. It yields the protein CASSQDWSSSYNEQFF.

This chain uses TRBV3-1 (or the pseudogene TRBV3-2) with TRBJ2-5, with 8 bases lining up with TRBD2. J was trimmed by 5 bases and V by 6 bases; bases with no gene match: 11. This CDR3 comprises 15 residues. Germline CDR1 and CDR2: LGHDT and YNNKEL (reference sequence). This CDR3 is CASSTTRTGGETQYF. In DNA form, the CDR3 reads TGTGCCAGCAGTACTACTAGGACGGGGGGGGAGACCCAGTACTTC.

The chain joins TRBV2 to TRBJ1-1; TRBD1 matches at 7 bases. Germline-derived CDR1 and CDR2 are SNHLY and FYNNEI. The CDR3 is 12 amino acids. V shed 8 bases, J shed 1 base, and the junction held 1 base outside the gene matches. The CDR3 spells CASDRANTEAFF. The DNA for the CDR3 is TGTGCCAGCGACAGGGCGAACACTGAAGCTTTCTTT. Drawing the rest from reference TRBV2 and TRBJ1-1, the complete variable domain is EPEVTQTPSHQVTQMGQEVILRCVPISNHLYFYWYRQILGQKVEFLVSFYNNEISEKSEIFDDQFSVERPDGSNFTLKIRSTKLEDSAMYFCASDRANTEAFFGQGTRLTVV.

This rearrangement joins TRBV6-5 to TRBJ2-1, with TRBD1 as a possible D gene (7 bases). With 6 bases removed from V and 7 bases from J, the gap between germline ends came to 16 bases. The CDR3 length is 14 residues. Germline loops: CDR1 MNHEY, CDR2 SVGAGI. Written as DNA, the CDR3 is TGTGCCAGCAGCGGAGGGGGCGCGGTAAATGAGCAGTTCTTC. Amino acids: CASSGGGAVNEQFF.

The CDR3 loop is CASSRQDGGLYGYTF. The CDR3 bases are TGTGCCAGCTCACGACAGGATGGCGGGTTATATGGCTACACCTTC. This chain joins TRBV18 and TRBJ1-2, with D perhaps TRBD1 (6 bases). The V end lost 4 bases, the J end lost 5 bases, and 17 bases lay between the germline ends. The CDR3 is made up of 15 amino acids. Germline CDR1 and CDR2: KGHSH and LQKENI.

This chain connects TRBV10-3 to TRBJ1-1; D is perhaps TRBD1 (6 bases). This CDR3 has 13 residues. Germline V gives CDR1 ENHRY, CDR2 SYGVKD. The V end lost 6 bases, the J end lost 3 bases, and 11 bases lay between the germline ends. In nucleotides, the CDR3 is TGTGCCATCAGAGAGCCAGGGGACACTGAAGCTTTCTTT. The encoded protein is CAIREPGDTEAFF.